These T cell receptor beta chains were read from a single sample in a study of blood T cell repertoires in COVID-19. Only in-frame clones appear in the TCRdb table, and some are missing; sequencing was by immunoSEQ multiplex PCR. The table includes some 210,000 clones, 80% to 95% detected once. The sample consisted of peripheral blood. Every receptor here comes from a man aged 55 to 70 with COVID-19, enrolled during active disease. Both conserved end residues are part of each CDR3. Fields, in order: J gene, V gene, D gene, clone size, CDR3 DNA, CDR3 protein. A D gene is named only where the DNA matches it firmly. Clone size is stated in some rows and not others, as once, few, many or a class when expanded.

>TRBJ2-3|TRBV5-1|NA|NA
TGCGCCAGCGGTACTCAGGGTACCGCCTCAGATACGCAGTATTTT
CASGTQGTASDTQYF
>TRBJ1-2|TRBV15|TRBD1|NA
TGTGCCACCAGCAGACAGGGGGCGGGTGGCTACACCTTC
CATSRQGAGGYTF
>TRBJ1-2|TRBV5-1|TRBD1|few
TGCGCCAGCAGCTTGGAGGGGGCCTCGGGCTATGGCTACACCTTC
CASSLEGASGYGYTF
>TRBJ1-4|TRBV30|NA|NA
TGTGCCTGGAGGCACTTACGGGAAAAACTGTTTTTT
CAWRHLREKLFF
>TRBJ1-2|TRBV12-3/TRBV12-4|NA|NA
TGTGCCAGCAGTTCGGTAGGGGACTATGGCTACACCTTC
CASSSVGDYGYTF
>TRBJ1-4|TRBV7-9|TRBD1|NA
TGTGCCAGCAGCTTACAGGGGGCGGTAACTAATGAAAAACTGTTTTTT
CASSLQGAVTNEKLFF
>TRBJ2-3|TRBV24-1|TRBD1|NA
TGTGCCACCAGTGCCGGGACAGGGAGCACAGATACGCAGTATTTT
CATSAGTGSTDTQYF
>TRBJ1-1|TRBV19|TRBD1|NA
TGTGCCACCAAACACTACAGGGGGGTTGTGGTCACTGAAGCTTTCTTT
CATKHYRGVVVTEAFF
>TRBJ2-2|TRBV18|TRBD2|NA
TGTGCCAGCTCACCTGGCCTAGCGGGGGCCGGGGAGCTGTTTTTT
CASSPGLAGAGELFF
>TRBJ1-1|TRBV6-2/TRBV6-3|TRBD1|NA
TGTGCCAGCAGTCCCACGACAGGGGACGTATACAACACTGAAGCTTTCTTT
CASSPTTGDVYNTEAFF
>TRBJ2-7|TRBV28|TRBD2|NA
TGTGCCAGCCCGCCCTCTAGCGGGGGGTCCTACGAGCAGTACTTC
CASPPSSGGSYEQYF
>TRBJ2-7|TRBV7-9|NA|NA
TGTGCCAGCAGCCCCTCTAGAGGCGCCAGCTACGAGCAGTACTTC
CASSPSRGASYEQYF
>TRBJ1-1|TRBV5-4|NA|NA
TGTGCCAGCAGCCCTGTGGGCTACACTGAAGCTTTCTTT
CASSPVGYTEAFF
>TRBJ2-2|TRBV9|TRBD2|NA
TGTGCCAGCAGCGAGACTAGCTCGAACACCGGGGAGCTGTTTTTT
CASSETSSNTGELFF
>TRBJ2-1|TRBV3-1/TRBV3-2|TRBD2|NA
TGTGCCAGCAGCCTAACTAGCGGGGGAAGTAATGAGCAGTTCTTC
CASSLTSGGSNEQFF
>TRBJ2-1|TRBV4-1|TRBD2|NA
TGCGCCAGCAGCCAAGATGCAGCGGGGAGCTACAATGAGCAGTTCTTC
CASSQDAAGSYNEQFF
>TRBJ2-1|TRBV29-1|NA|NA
TGCAGCGTTGCGAGGTACAATGAGCAGTTCTTC
CSVARYNEQFF
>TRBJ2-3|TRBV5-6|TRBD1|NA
TGTGCCAGCAGCTTGGCCGGGACAGGGCCGTCAGATACGCAGTATTTT
CASSLAGTGPSDTQYF
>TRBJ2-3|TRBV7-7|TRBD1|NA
TGTGCTAGCAGCTTAGGGGCAGGGGGCCTCTTTACGCAGTATTTT
CASSLGAGGLFTQYF
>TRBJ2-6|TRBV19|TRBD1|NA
TGTGCCAGTAGAGGGGACAGTGGTGTCTCTGGGGCCAACGTCCTGACTTTC
CASRGDSGVSGANVLTF
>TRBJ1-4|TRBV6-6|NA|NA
TGTGCCAGCACCAGGACAACTAATGAAAAACTGTTTTTT
CASTRTTNEKLFF
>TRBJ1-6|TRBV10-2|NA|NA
TGCGCCAGCAGTGATCGAGGGATTAATTCACCCCTCCACTTT
CASSDRGINSPLHF
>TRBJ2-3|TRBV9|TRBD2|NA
TGTGCCAGCAGCTACCGGGGGGATAGCACAGATACGCAGTATTTT
CASSYRGDSTDTQYF
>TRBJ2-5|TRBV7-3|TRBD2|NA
TGTGCCAGCAGCTACGGCAGCGGGGGGAAAGAGACCCAGTACTTC
CASSYGSGGKETQYF
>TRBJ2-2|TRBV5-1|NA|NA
TGCGCCAGCAGCCCGGTGCCAGGGCTGAACACCGGGGAGCTGTTTTTT
CASSPVPGLNTGELFF
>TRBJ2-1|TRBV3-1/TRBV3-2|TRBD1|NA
TGTGCCAGCAGCCGCCTCCTCGGGACAGCCAATGAGCAGTTCTTC
CASSRLLGTANEQFF
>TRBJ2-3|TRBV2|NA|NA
TGTGCCAGCAGTGAACGACAAGACACAGATACGCAGTATTTT
CASSERQDTDTQYF
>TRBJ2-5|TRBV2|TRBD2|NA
TGTGCCAGCAAACTAGCGGCCACGTACCAAGAGACCCAGTACTTC
CASKLAATYQETQYF
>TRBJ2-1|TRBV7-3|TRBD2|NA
TGTGCCAGCAGCTTAACGGGAACGACTAGCGGGAGACCTTATGAGCAGTTCTTC
CASSLTGTTSGRPYEQFF
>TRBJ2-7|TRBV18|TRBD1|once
TGTGCCAGCTCACCAAATACAGGGGACCACGAGCAGTACTTC
CASSPNTGDHEQYF
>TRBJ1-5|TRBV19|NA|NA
TGTGCCAGTAGTAGGAGAGGGGGTGACAATCAGCCCCAGCATTTT
CASSRRGGDNQPQHF
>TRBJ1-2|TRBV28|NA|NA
TGTGCCATACTAGACTCTCGGGGCTATGGCTACACCTTC
CAILDSRGYGYTF
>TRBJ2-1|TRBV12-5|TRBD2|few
TGTGCTAGTGGTTTGGGCGGGGGGGCCACCTACAATGAGCAGTTCTTC
CASGLGGGATYNEQFF
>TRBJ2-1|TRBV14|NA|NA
TGTGCCAGCAGCCAAGTTTCGGGATCCTACAATGAGCAGTTCTTC
CASSQVSGSYNEQFF
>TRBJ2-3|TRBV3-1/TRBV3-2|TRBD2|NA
TGTGCCAGCAGCCCCCTAGCGGGGGAAAGCACAGATACGCAGTATTTT
CASSPLAGESTDTQYF
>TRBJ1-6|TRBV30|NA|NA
TGTGCCTGGAGTGGACGGACAGCTTATAATTCACCCCTCCACTTT
CAWSGRTAYNSPLHF
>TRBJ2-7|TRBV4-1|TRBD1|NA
TGCGCCAGCAGCCAAGACGCCCTGACAGGGCACGAGCAGTACTTC
CASSQDALTGHEQYF
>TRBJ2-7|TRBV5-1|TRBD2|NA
TGCGCCAGCAGCCGGGAGCTAGCGGGCTCCTACGAGCAGTACTTC
CASSRELAGSYEQYF
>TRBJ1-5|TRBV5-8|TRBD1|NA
TGTGCCAGCAGCCAGGGGCCAGGGGGCGGTTATCAGCCCCAGCATTTT
CASSQGPGGGYQPQHF
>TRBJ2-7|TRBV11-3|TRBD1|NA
TGTGCCAGCAGCCAGGGACAGGGCTCCTACGAGCAGTACTTC
CASSQGQGSYEQYF
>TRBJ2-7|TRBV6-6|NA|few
TGTGCCAGCAGGCAGGGCCCCTACGAGCAGTACTTC
CASRQGPYEQYF
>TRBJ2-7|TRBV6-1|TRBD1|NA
TGTGCCAGCAGTAGGGGACAGGGGGTATCCGAGCAGTACTTC
CASSRGQGVSEQYF
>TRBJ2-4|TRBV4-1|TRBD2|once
TGCGCCAGCCACGACCTGGGGGGGGCCAAAAACATTCAGTACTTC
CASHDLGGAKNIQYF
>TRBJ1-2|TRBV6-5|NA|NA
TGTGCCAGCAGAGAGACCGGGACACACGGGGGCTACACCTTC
CASRETGTHGGYTF
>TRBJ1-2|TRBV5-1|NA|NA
TGCGCCAGCAGCACGAACAGGGAAGCTGGCTACACCTTC
CASSTNREAGYTF
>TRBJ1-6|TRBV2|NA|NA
TGTGCCAGCAGTGAAGGGGGTGGGGGCCTAAATTCACCCCTCCACTTT
CASSEGGGGLNSPLHF
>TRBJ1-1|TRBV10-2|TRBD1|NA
TGCGCCAGCAGGGACCGGGACAGGCTTAACACTGAAGCTTTCTTT
CASRDRDRLNTEAFF
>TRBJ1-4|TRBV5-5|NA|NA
TGTGCCAGCAGCCGGTCAGGGGAAGGAAAACTGTTTTTT
CASSRSGEGKLFF
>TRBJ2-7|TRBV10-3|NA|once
TGTGCCATCAGTGAAGGAGGAGGGGGCGGGTACGAGCAGTACTTC
CAISEGGGGGYEQYF
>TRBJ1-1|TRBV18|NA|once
TGTGCCAGCTCGCCCTTGGACAAGATGAACACTGAAGCTTTCTTT
CASSPLDKMNTEAFF
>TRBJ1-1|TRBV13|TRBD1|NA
TGTGCCAGCAGCTTAGGCCAGGGGACAGGGATCCCTGAAGCTTTCTTT
CASSLGQGTGIPEAFF
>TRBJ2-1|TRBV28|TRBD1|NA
TGTGCCAGCAGTTTCCCGTTTCCGGGACAGGGACACAATGAGCAGTTCTTC
CASSFPFPGQGHNEQFF
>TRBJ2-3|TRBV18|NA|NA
TGTGCCAGCTCACACCGGACAGTGAGCACAGATACGCAGTATTTT
CASSHRTVSTDTQYF
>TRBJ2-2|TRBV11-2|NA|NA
TGTGCCAGCAGCTTAGCCGGCGGGACTAACACCGGGGAGCTGTTTTTT
CASSLAGGTNTGELFF
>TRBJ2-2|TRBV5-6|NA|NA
TGTGCCAGCATCGACTGGGGGCGGAACACCGGGGAGCTGTTTTTT
CASIDWGRNTGELFF
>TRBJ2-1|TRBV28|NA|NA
TGTGCCAGCAGTTTAGGGGGCAGTGTGGCATGGGAGCAGTTCTTC
CASSLGGSVAWEQFF
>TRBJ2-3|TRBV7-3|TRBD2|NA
TGTGCCAGCAGCACCCTCGGGACTAGCGTAGATACGCAGTATTTT
CASSTLGTSVDTQYF
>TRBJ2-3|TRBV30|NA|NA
TGTGCCTGGAGTGGAGACTACGTGAGAGATACGCAGTATTTT
CAWSGDYVRDTQYF
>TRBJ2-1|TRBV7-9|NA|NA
TGTGCCAGCAGGCCGGGTTCCTACAATGAGCAGTTCTTC
CASRPGSYNEQFF
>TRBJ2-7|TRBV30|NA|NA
TGTGCCTGGAGTCGACAGCTCACCTACGAGCAGTACTTC
CAWSRQLTYEQYF